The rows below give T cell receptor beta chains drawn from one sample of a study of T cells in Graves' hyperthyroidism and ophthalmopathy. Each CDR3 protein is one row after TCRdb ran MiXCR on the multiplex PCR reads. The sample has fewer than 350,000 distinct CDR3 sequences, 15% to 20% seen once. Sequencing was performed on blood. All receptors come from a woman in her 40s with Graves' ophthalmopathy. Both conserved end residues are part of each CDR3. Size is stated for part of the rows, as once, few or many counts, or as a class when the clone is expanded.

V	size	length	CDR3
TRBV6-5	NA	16	CASSCQRRSFGNTIYF
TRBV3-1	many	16	CASSQGSEEMNTEAFF
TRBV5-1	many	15	CASRKNRPRSPEAFF
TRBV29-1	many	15	CSVSQGGGENQPQHF
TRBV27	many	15	CASRRGAERNTEAFF
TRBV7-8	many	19	CASSLSGTGRSGAGNTIYF
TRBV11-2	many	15	CASSKLFSLNYEQYF
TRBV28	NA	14	CASRGLSGNQPQHF
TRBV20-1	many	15	CSAEGTGQGGQPQHF
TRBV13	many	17	CASSLGGERGGTGELFF
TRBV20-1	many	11	CSATGGYGYTF
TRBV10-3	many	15	CAIASSGTGTYEQYF
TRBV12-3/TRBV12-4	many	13	CASSFIQGTEAFF
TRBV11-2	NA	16	CASRGAGTPLNTEAFF
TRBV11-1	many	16	CASSRPVAGGVHEQYF
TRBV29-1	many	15	CSVVPQDGLAYGYTF
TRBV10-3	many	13	CATQGSGFDEQYF
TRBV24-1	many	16	CATSVGEAGNQETQYF
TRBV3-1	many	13	CASSQEGTDGYTF
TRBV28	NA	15	CASSIAGGFQETQYF
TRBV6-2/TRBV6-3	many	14	CASSYSWGGETQYF
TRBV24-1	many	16	CATSEPGQGGSETQYF
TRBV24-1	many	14	CATSDNQGTDGYTF
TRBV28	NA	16	CASSLASQGAFQPQHF
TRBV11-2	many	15	CASSPGDRGIETQYF
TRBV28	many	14	CASRSSGRLEEQYF
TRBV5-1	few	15	CASSPGPPNTGELFF
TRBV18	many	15	CASSPTKGQLDGYTF
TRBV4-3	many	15	CASSPYLGRTYEQCF
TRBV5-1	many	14	CASSLLLSSTEAFF
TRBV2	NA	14	CASSLGGRAHEQYF
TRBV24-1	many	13	CATAGPGSYEQYF
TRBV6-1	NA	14	CASSEAVQGGPQHF
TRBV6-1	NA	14	CASSEGMGNTEAFF
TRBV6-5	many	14	CASNSGSAKNIQYF
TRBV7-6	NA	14	CASSLSGGLSEQYF
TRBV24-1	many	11	CAIQGPYGYTF
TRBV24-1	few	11	CATSWGETQYF
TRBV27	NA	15	CASTLSGSRTYEQYF